Following are 8 T cell receptor beta chains from one sample sequenced in a study of T cells in Graves' hyperthyroidism and ophthalmopathy. Amplification of TCR beta CDR3 regions used RNA as the template. During a first-round RT-PCR of the TCR CDR3, the HTBI primer set was used. TCRdb independently ran MiXCR on the multiplex PCR reads; one entry per CDR3 protein. The table records roughly 720,000 distinct CDR3 sequences, approximately 15% of them present only once. The specimen was blood. These receptors all come from a man aged 50-60 years with Graves' hyperthyroidism.

This clonotype was found a few times. The V gene is TRBV6-9, the J gene TRBJ1-4; TRBD1 might be the D (6 bases). The length of the CDR3 is 13 residues. CDR1 is MNHGY, CDR2 SVAAGI, per germline. V was trimmed by 3 bases and J by 8 bases, leaving 10 bases between them. The CDR3, as DNA: TGTGCCAGCAGTTACGCCGGGACAGAAAAACTGTTTTTT. It codes for CASSYAGTEKLFF.

This clonotype was observed at least ten times. The V call is TRBV27, the J call TRBJ2-7, with TRBD1 matching over 8 bases. Trimming cost V 0 bases and J 6 bases; bases outside gene matches: 13. This CDR3 has 17 amino acids. The germline gives CDR1 MNHEY, CDR2 SMNVEV (reference sequence). CDR3 DNA: TGTGCCAGCAGTTTATCCTACCTCTCAGGGGGCCTGCTCGAGCAGTACTTC. It specifies CASSLSYLSGGLLEQYF.

This clonotype was observed a handful of times. The chain is built from TRBV19 and TRBJ2-1; no clear D gene. V lost 3 bases and J 9 bases, leaving 9 bases between the germline ends. CDR1 is LNHDA, CDR2 SQIVND, per germline (reference sequence). The CDR3 runs to 12 residues. CDR3 sequence: CASSMIKGEQFF. Here the CDR3 DNA reads TGTGCCAGTAGTATGATCAAGGGTGAGCAGTTCTTC. Using reference TRBV19 and TRBJ2-1 for the parts outside the CDR3, the full variable domain is DGGITQSPKYLFRKEGQNVTLSCEQNLNHDAMYWYRQDPGQGLRLIYYSQIVNDFQKGDIAEGYSVSREKKESFPLTVTSAQKNPTAFYLCASSMIKGEQFFGPGTRLTVL.

This chain joins TRBV19 and TRBJ2-1, with a weak D call TRBD2 (5 bases). Germline CDR1 and CDR2: LNHDA and SQIVND (reference sequence). This CDR3 is built from 16 residues. The V gene lost 11 bases and the J gene lost 0 bases, with 20 bases spanning the gap. As DNA, the CDR3 is TGTGCCGGTATTCCCAGCGGTCCGAGCTCCTACAATGAGCAGTTCTTC. It yields the protein CAGIPSGPSSYNEQFF.

Ten or more counts support this clonotype. This chain uses TRBV7-3 with TRBJ1-6; D call uncertain. Between the trimmed V and J ends, which lost 6 bases and 8 bases, there was a span of 11 bases. The germline V gene has CDR1 SGHTA and CDR2 FQGTGA. This CDR3 is built from 13 residues. The CDR3 sequence is CASSPTQDSPLHF. CDR3 sequence (DNA): TGTGCCAGCAGTCCCACTCAAGATTCACCCCTCCACTTT.

This clonotype has ten or more counts. The V and J genes are TRBV6-1 and TRBJ2-1; 14 positions agree with TRBD2. This CDR3 region has 16 residues. J gave up 5 bases and V 3 bases, and 3 bases lay outside the gene matches. Germline CDR1 MNHNS, CDR2 SASEGT. CDR3 sequence: CASSDRLAGGHNEQFF. The CDR3 DNA follows: TGTGCCAGCAGTGACCGACTAGCGGGAGGGCACAATGAGCAGTTCTTC.

This clonotype was seen only a few times. The chain uses TRBV29-1 and TRBJ1-5; 7 bases are shared with TRBD1. The CDR3 has 12 residues. Germline V CDR1 and CDR2: SQVTM, ANQGSEA. V lost 7 bases, J lost 3 bases, and 3 bases stayed unmatched. The CDR3 region has the DNA TGCAGCGCGGGACAGCTCAATCAGCCCCAGCATTTT. Protein product: CSAGQLNQPQHF.

J is TRBJ1-5 and V is TRBV28, with D possibly matching TRBD1 (6 bases). Germline values: CDR1 MDHEN, CDR2 SYDVKM. V lost 3 bases, J lost 1 base, and 10 bases lay in between. CDR3 length: 15 amino acids. In DNA form, the CDR3 reads TGTGCCAGCAGTTTCGGACAGTACAGCAATCAGCCCCAGCATTTT. It codes for CASSFGQYSNQPQHF.